The 25 T cell receptor beta chains listed next were all sequenced from one sample in a study of T cell repertoires in cytomegalovirus infection. TCRdb used MiXCR to reprocess the reads, holding one entry per CDR3 protein. This table has about 260,000 distinct CDR3 sequences, roughly 15% appearing once. The source material was PBMCs. These receptors all come from a human donor in good health (CMV status not recorded). Some clones in this sample may be carry-over from other donors' samples.

The chain links TRBV24-1 to TRBJ2-2, with TRBD2 matching 9 bases. Germline CDR1 KGHDR, CDR2 SFDVKD. The CDR3 has 16 amino acids. Trimming removed 5 bases from V and 3 bases from J; junction bases left unmatched: 6. The CDR3, as DNA: TGTGCCACCAGTGCCTCTCTAGCGGGATACACCGGGGAGCTGTTTTTT. Translating it yields CATSASLAGYTGELFF.

The V gene is TRBV2, the J gene TRBJ2-5; 7 bases fit TRBD1. The CDR3 spans 13 residues. V gave up 6 bases and J gave up 4 bases; unmatched junction bases: 5. Germline loops: CDR1 SNHLY, CDR2 FYNNEI. Written as DNA, the CDR3 is TGTGCCAGCAGGGGACAGATGGGAGAGACCCAGTACTTC. It is translated as CASRGQMGETQYF.

This chain connects TRBV20-1 to TRBJ2-7; D unclear. Trimming left V 0 bases short and J 5 bases short, with 8 bases between. The CDR3 consists of 12 residues. Germline lookup yields CDR1 DFQATT and CDR2 SNEGSKA (reference sequence). CDR3 nucleotides: TGCAGTGCTAGAGAAGATGGTAACGAGCAGTACTTC. Amino acids: CSAREDGNEQYF.

This clonotype occurred many times. The J gene is TRBJ1-1, the V gene TRBV4-3, with TRBD1 matching over 10 bases. The length of the CDR3 is 17 residues. The V gene end was trimmed by 0 bases and the J gene end by 5 bases; junction bases not matched to a gene: 9. Germline V gene data show CDR1 as LGHNA and CDR2 as YSLEER. The CDR3 region has the DNA TGCGCCAGCAGCCAAGATACGGGACAGGGGCGGAAAACTGAAGCTTTCTTT. Protein product: CASSQDTGQGRKTEAFF.

This clonotype was seen a handful of times. CDR3 sequence reads: CASSFNREDQPQHF. The CDR3 DNA is TGTGCCAGTAGTTTCAACAGGGAAGATCAGCCCCAGCATTTT. The chain joins TRBV19 to TRBJ1-5, with a possible D match to TRBD1 (6 bases). Trimming took 5 bases from V and 5 from J, leaving 13 bases between them. Per germline, CDR1 LNHDA and CDR2 SQIVND (reference sequence). The CDR3 extends over 14 amino acids. Filled out from reference TRBV19 and TRBJ1-5, the complete variable domain reads DGGITQSPKYLFRKEGQNVTLSCEQNLNHDAMYWYRQDPGQGLRLIYYSQIVNDFQKGDIAEGYSVSREKKESFPLTVTSAQKNPTAFYLCASSFNREDQPQHFGDGTRLSIL.

This clonotype was seen at least ten times. The chain uses TRBV7-9 and TRBJ1-4; the match to TRBD1 covers 7 bases. The CDR3 sequence is 15 residues long. V was clipped by 5 bases and J by 3 bases; unmatched bases: 6. The V gene's germline CDR1 is SEHNR and CDR2 FQNEAQ (reference sequence). The CDR3 protein is CASSHSGTANEKLFF. The CDR3 nucleotides read TGTGCCAGCAGCCACTCCGGGACAGCTAATGAAAAACTGTTTTTT.

V is TRBV18 and J is TRBJ2-6; D is possibly TRBD1 or TRBD2 (5 bases each). Germline V CDR1 and CDR2: KGHSH, LQKENI. CDR3 size: 18 residues. Deletions cut 3 bases from V and 4 bases from J, with 19 bases between. In DNA, the CDR3 is TGTGCCAGCTCACCTCCGGCCATCTGGGGGACCGGGGCCAACGTCCTGACTTTC. Translated, it gives CASSPPAIWGTGANVLTF. The whole variable domain, filled in from reference TRBV18 and TRBJ2-6, reads NAGVMQNPRHLVRRRGQEARLRCSPMKGHSHVYWYRQLPEEGLKFMVYLQKENIIDESGMPKERFSAEFPKEGPSILRIQQVVRGDSAAYFCASSPPAIWGTGANVLTFGAGSRLTVL.

The chain is built from TRBV28 and TRBJ2-5; D remains unclear. CDR1 and CDR2 (germline): MDHEN, SYDVKM. The CDR3 runs to 15 residues. Trimming cost V 4 bases and J 2 bases, with 14 bases left between them. CDR3 nucleotide sequence: TGTGCCAGCAGTTGGCCACAGAGCGCGCAAGAGACCCAGTACTTC. It encodes CASSWPQSAQETQYF.

This clonotype appeared a few times. The chain joins TRBV29-1 to TRBJ2-7; 12 positions agree with TRBD1. V lost 7 bases to trimming and J lost 2 bases; unmatched junction nucleotides: 3. The CDR3 totals 13 residues. Germline lookup yields CDR1 SQVTM and CDR2 ANQGSEA. For the CDR3, the DNA is TGCAGCGCGGGACAGGGGGCCCCCTACGAGCAGTACTTC. Translation gives CSAGQGAPYEQYF.

This clonotype came up a few times. The V gene is TRBV28, the J gene TRBJ1-5; possible D gene TRBD1, 5 bases. The CDR3 extends over 17 amino acids. CDR1 is MDHEN, CDR2 SYDVKM, per germline. The V end lost 6 bases, the J end lost 0 bases, and 18 bases lay between the germline ends. DNA for the CDR3: TGTGCCAGCAGAGGGTGGTCGACAGAATATAGCAATCAGCCCCAGCATTTT. Translated, it gives CASRGWSTEYSNQPQHF. The variable domain in full, completed from reference TRBV28 and TRBJ1-5, reads DVKVTQSSRYLVKRTGEKVFLECVQDMDHENMFWYRQDPGLGLRLIYFSYDVKMKEKGDIPEGYSVSREKKERFSLILESASTNQTSMYLCASRGWSTEYSNQPQHFGDGTRLSIL.

This clonotype came up many times. The chain employs TRBV7-2 and TRBJ1-1; D ambiguous. Germline V gives CDR1 SGHTA, CDR2 FQGNSA. This CDR3 has 12 amino acids. V shed 5 bases and J shed 8 bases, with 12 bases lying between them. CDR3 DNA: TGTGCCAGCAGCATCTGGGGTGGAGAAGCTTTCTTT. This codes for CASSIWGGEAFF.

Many counts were recorded for this clonotype. The V gene is TRBV2, the J gene TRBJ2-2; no firm D call. Germline assignment: CDR1 SNHLY and CDR2 FYNNEI. This CDR3 contains 14 residues. Trimming shortened V by 5 bases and J by 2 bases, and 9 bases separated the two germline ends. The CDR3 DNA reads as TGTGCCAGCAGTCTGGGCGGAAACACCGGGGAGCTGTTTTTT. Its protein is CASSLGGNTGELFF.

This clonotype appeared a few times. The CDR3 spells CASSHEIEQFF. DNA for the CDR3: TGTGCCAGCAGCCACGAGATTGAGCAGTTCTTC. The genes are TRBV3-1 and TRBJ2-1; D gene uncertain. The ends were cut back, 3 bases at V and 9 bases at J, with 6 bases in the middle. CDR1 and CDR2 from the germline V gene are LGHDT and YNNKEL (reference sequence). The CDR3 has 11 amino acids.

The chain carries TRBV28 and TRBJ1-2, with 9 bases lining up with TRBD1. The CDR3 spans 17 residues. J gave up 2 bases and V 3 bases, and 10 bases lay outside the gene matches. Germline assignment: CDR1 MDHEN and CDR2 SYDVKM. CDR3 DNA: TGTGCCAGCAGTTTGACGGACAGGGGAGTTCCCAACTATGGCTACACCTTC. Its protein product is CASSLTDRGVPNYGYTF.

The sample holds a few counts of this clonotype. This chain connects TRBV5-6 to TRBJ1-4; D is uncertain. Germline CDR1 reads SGHDT; CDR2 reads YYEEEE. Trimming cost V 2 bases and J 7 bases, with 12 bases left between them. This CDR3 region has 14 residues. The CDR3 nucleotides read TGTGCCAGCAGCTTCGGACTCGAAGGTGAAAAACTGTTTTTT. Its translation: CASSFGLEGEKLFF.

This clonotype was observed many times. The genes are TRBV7-2 and TRBJ2-1, with 9 bases identical to TRBD2. This CDR3 region has 16 residues. The germline gives CDR1 SGHTA, CDR2 FQGNSA. V lost 0 bases to trimming and J lost 8 bases; unmatched junction nucleotides: 8. In DNA, the CDR3 is TGTGCCAGCAGCTTAGCCGGGACTAGCCGTAGGTATGAGCAGTTCTTC. It translates to CASSLAGTSRRYEQFF.

This clonotype has at least ten counts. CDR3 bases: TGTGCCAGCAGCAAGGGGAAGGACTATGGCTACACCTTC. Translated: CASSKGKDYGYTF. This chain connects TRBV6-5 to TRBJ1-2; D possibly corresponds to TRBD1 (5 bases). This CDR3 contains 13 residues. Per the germline V gene, CDR1 is MNHEY and CDR2 is SVGAGI. With 6 bases removed from V and 3 bases from J, the gap between germline ends came to 11 bases.

This clonotype has ten or more counts. The chain joins TRBV7-9 to TRBJ1-1; TRBD1 aligns across 9 bases. V dropped 1 base and J dropped 3; count of bases not matched to a gene: 6. This CDR3 has 16 residues. Germline loops: CDR1 SEHNR, CDR2 FQNEAQ (reference sequence). CDR3 sequence reads: CASSLGRRTGDTEAFF. CDR3 DNA: TGTGCCAGCAGCTTAGGACGCCGGACAGGGGACACTGAAGCTTTCTTT.

This chain links TRBV11-2 with TRBJ2-7, with 9 nucleotides matching TRBD1. The CDR3 is 15 residues long. Trimming at V came to 3 bases and at J to 3 bases, leaving 6 bases not matched to a gene. Germline V CDR1 and CDR2: SGHAT, FQNNGV. CDR3 residues: CASSFGAGQGYEQYF. CDR3 DNA: TGTGCCAGCAGCTTTGGTGCGGGACAGGGCTACGAGCAGTACTTC.

This clonotype came up many times. The chain joins TRBV7-6 to TRBJ2-2; a possible D gene is TRBD1 (6 bases). This CDR3 spans 15 amino acids. V gave up 5 bases and J gave up 0 bases, with 10 bases separating them. Germline V gene data show CDR1 as SGHVS and CDR2 as FNYEAQ. The CDR3 loop reads CASSLGQTNTGELFF. CDR3 DNA: TGTGCCAGCAGCCTCGGACAGACGAACACCGGGGAGCTGTTTTTT.

Only a few counts were recorded for this clonotype. The chain carries TRBV12-3 or TRBV12-4 and TRBJ2-5; 9 bases match TRBD1. V was pared by 6 bases and J by 4 bases, with 6 bases of the junction left unmatched. CDR3 size: 14 residues. The CDR3 reads CASSRGQGLETQYF. CDR3 DNA sequence: TGTGCCAGCAGCCGGGGACAGGGTCTAGAGACCCAGTACTTC.

Turning to this clonotype: The conserved final phenylalanine or tryptophan is absent from the CDR3, which likely points to a read error. This sequence joins TRBV2 and TRBJ2-7; TRBD1 is a possible D gene (6 bases). This CDR3 contains 14 residues. V lost 0 bases to trimming and J lost 4 bases, with 10 bases between them. Germline V CDR1 and CDR2: SNHLY, FYNNEI. This CDR3 reads CASSEAGTTYEQYY. The DNA for the CDR3 is TGTGCCAGCAGTGAAGCTGGGACAACTTACGAGCAGTACTAC.

CDR3 region: CASSLQQGGELFF. The CDR3 DNA reads as TGTGCCAGCAGTCTTCAACAGGGGGGGGAGCTGTTTTTT. This sequence joins TRBV12-3 or TRBV12-4 and TRBJ2-2, with 7 bases identical to TRBD1. The V gene end was trimmed by 5 bases and the J gene end by 8 bases; junction bases not matched to a gene: 5. The CDR3 contains 13 residues.

This clonotype has only a few counts. V gene TRBV11-3 combines with J gene TRBJ2-1; the D is unclear. Looked up from germline, CDR1 is SGHNT and CDR2 is YENEEA. V dropped 5 bases and J dropped 7 bases, with 12 bases sitting between them. The CDR3 extends over 13 amino acids. Here the CDR3 reads CASSGPGWNEQFF. The CDR3 bases are TGTGCCAGCAGCGGCCCGGGTTGGAATGAGCAGTTCTTC. The full variable domain, in which reference TRBV11-3 and TRBJ2-1 provide the parts outside the CDR3, is EAGVVQSPRYKIIEKKQPVAFWCNPISGHNTLYWYLQNLGQGPELLIRYENEEAVDDSQLPKDRFSAERLKGVDSTLKIQPAELGDSAVYLCASSGPGWNEQFFGPGTRLTVL.

This clonotype was counted ten times or more. The CDR3 DNA is TGCAGTGCTAGGACCTTAAGCGGGGGGCTCCCCTACAATGAGCAGTTCTTC. Translating gives CSARTLSGGLPYNEQFF. The gene calls are TRBV20-1 and TRBJ2-1, with 9 bases lining up with TRBD2. J was trimmed by 2 bases and V by 3 bases; bases with no gene match: 11. Per the germline V gene, CDR1 is DFQATT and CDR2 is SNEGSKA (reference sequence). This CDR3 has 17 residues.